Reported below is one T cell receptor beta chain. Its cognate antigen is unknown. With V trimmed by 3 bases and J by 10 bases, 3 bases remained unmatched. Germline V gene sequence: CDR1 SGHRS, CDR2 YFSETQ. The CDR3 covers 14 residues. These data originate in a study of OX40 agonist ivuxolimab in advanced cancers. Background on the study: Every 2 weeks, patients received ivuxolimab intravenously, dosed at 0.01 to 10 mg/kg. Prior anti-PD-1, anti-PD-L1 or anti-CTLA-4 therapy did not bar entry, and 40% to 45% had some.

General study findings and limits: Individuals who were partial responders at 0.1-3.0 mg/kg had clonal expansion that ranked among the lowest.

Data came from immunoSEQ multiplex PCR; TCRdb stores just in-frame clones and leaves some out. Of about 27,000 clones in the sample, about 81% are singletons; the top ten hold roughly 23%. The source material was CD4+ or CD8+ T cells sorted from blood, sampled in a trial of the OX40 agonist ivuxolimab. V usage is TRBV5-1 and J usage is TRBJ1-6, with 11 bases that match TRBD1. This clonotype originated in an adult with an advanced solid tumor such as melanoma, head and neck, liver or kidney cancer. CDR3 residues: CASSWGQGGSPLHF. The DNA for the CDR3 is TGCGCCAGCAGCTGGGGACAGGGGGGCTCACCCCTCCACTTT.